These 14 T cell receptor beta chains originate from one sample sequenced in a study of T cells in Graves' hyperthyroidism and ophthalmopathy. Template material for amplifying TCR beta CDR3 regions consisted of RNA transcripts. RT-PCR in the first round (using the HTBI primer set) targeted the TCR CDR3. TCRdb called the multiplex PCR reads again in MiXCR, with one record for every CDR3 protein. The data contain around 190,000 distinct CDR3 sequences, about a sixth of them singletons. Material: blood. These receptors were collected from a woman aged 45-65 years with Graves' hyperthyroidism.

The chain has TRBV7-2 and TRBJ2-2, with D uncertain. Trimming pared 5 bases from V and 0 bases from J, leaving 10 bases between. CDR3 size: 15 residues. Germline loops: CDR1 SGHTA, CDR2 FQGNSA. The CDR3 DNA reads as TGTGCCAGCAGCGCGCGGACCACGAACACCGGGGAGCTGTTTTTT. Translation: CASSARTTNTGELFF.

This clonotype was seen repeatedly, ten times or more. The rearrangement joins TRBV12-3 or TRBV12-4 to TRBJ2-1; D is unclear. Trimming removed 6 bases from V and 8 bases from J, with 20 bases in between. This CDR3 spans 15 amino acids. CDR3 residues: CASSPLVGFSDEQFF. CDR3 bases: TGTGCCAGCAGCCCACTGGTGGGATTTTCGGATGAGCAGTTCTTC.

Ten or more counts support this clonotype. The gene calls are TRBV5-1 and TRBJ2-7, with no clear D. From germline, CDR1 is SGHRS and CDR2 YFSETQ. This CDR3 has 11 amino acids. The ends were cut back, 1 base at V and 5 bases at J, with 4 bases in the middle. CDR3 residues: CASSLLDEQYF. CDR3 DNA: TGCGCCAGCAGCTTGTTGGACGAGCAGTACTTC.

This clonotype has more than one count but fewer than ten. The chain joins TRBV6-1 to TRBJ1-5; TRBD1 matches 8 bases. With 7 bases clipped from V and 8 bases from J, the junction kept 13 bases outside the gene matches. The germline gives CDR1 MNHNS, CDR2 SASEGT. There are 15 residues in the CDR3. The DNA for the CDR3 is TGTGCCAGCATTCCCCGTTTGGCAGGGGGCGAGCCCCAGCATTTT. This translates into CASIPRLAGGEPQHF.

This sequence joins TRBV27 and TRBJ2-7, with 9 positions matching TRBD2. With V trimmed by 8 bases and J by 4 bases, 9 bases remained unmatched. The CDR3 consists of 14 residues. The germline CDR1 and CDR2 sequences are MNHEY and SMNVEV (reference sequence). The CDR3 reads CASGGLAGIYEQYF. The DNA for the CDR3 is TGTGCCAGCGGGGGGCTAGCGGGGATATACGAGCAGTACTTC.

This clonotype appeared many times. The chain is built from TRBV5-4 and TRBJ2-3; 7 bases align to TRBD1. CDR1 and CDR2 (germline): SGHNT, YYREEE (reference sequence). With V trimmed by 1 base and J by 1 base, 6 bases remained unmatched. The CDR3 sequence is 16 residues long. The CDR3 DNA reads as TGTGCCAGCAGCTTGTTTTCCGGGACAGGCACAGATACGCAGTATTTT. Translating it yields CASSLFSGTGTDTQYF.

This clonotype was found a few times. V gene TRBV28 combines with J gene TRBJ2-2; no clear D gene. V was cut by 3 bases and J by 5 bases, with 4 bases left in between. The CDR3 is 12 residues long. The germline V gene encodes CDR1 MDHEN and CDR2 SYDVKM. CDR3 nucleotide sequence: TGTGCCAGCAGTTTGATGACCGGGGAGCTGTTTTTT. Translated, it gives CASSLMTGELFF.

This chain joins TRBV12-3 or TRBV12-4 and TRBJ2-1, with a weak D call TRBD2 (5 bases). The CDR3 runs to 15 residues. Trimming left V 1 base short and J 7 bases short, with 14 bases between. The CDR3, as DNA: TGTGCCAGCAGTTTAGGACTAAGCTGGAAGAATGAGCAGTTCTTC. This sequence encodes CASSLGLSWKNEQFF.

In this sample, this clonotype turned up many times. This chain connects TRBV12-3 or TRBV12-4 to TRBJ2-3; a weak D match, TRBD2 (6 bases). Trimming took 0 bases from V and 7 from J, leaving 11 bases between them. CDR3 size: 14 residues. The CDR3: CASSLAGGEHTQYF. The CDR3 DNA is TGTGCCAGCAGTTTAGCGGGGGGAGAGCATACGCAGTATTTT.

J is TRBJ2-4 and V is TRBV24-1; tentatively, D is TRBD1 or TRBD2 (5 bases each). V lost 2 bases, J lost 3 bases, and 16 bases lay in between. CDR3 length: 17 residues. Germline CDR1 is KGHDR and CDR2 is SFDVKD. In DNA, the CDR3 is TGTGCCACCAGTGATTCCCTGGCAGGGACGGGCAAAAACATTCAGTACTTC. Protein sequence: CATSDSLAGTGKNIQYF.

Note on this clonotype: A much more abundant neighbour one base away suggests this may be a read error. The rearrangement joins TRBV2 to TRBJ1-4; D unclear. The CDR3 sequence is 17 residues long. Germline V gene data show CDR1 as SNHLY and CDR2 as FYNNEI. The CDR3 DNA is TGTGCCAGCAGGGCGGACGATGACTTTCCAACTAATGAAAAACTGCTTTTT. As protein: CASRADDDFPTNEKLLF.

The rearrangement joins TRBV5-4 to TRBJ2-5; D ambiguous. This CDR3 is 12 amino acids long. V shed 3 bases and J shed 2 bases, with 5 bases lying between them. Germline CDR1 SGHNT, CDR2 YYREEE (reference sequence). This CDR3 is CASSSRQETQYF. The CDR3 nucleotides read TGTGCCAGCAGCTCCCGTCAAGAGACCCAGTACTTC.

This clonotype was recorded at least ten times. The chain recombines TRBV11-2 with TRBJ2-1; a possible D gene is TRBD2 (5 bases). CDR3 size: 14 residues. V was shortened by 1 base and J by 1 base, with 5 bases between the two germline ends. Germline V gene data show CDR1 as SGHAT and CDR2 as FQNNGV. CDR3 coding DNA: TGTGCCAGCAGCTTAGGGACTTCCTACAATGAGCAGTTCTTC. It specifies CASSLGTSYNEQFF.

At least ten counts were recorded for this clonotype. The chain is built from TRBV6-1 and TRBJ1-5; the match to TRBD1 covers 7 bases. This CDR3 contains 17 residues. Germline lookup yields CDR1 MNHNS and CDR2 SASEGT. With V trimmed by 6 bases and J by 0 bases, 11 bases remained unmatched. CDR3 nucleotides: TGTGCCAGCAGCCGAACTCGGGACAGCTATAGCAATCAGCCCCAGCATTTT. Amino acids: CASSRTRDSYSNQPQHF.